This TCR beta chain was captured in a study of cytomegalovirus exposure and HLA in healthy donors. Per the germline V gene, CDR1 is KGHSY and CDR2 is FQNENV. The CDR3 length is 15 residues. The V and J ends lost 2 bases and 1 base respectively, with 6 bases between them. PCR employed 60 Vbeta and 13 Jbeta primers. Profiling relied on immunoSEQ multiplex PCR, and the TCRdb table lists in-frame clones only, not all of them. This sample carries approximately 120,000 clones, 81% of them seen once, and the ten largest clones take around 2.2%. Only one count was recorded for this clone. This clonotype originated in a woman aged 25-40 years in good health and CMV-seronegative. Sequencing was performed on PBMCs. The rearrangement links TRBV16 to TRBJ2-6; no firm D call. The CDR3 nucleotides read TGTGCCAGCAGCCAAGACATTTCTGGGGCCAACGTCCTGACTTTC. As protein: CASSQDISGANVLTF.